Presented here are 21 T cell receptor beta chains from one specimen sequenced in a study of CD8+ T cells in alopecia areata (dated by TCRdb to the late 2010s). CD4+ cells from five biomarker-study patients were further sorted into CD25+CD127- cells. Libraries were prepared through the immunoSEQ multiplex PCR assay. To provide template for TCR sequencing, every sample had RNA extracted and reverse transcribed into cDNA. TCRdb mirrors the immuneACCESS table, restricted to in-frame sequences. Some clones are absent from its copies; in checked studies, under half trace to an unresolved V gene, and the reason for the others is unknown. This sample has around 35,000 clones in its table, and under 65% of those were observed once. Of the sample, 1.8% falls within the top ten clones. Material: CD4+ Tregs sorted from blood. The receptors originated from a human donor with alopecia areata.

V and J are TRBV2 and TRBJ2-1; TRBD1 matches 10 bases. The CDR3 has 15 residues. J lost 13 bases, V lost 6 bases, and 15 bases had no gene match. In germline, CDR1 is SNHLY, CDR2 FYNNEI. The CDR3 sequence is CASSPRSRQGAAQFF. The CDR3 DNA reads as TGTGCCAGCAGCCCTAGAAGCAGACAGGGGGCGGCCCAGTTCTTC.

This clone was found a few times. J is TRBJ2-4 and V is TRBV5-6; D may be TRBD1 (5 bases). Trimming removed 1 base at V and 7 bases at J, with 12 bases between. The length of the CDR3 is 14 residues. CDR1 and CDR2 (germline): SGHDT, YYEEEE. The CDR3 loop is CASSLRGAGNIQYF. The CDR3 bases are TGTGCCAGCAGCTTGCGTGGGGCCGGGAACATTCAGTACTTC. The variable domain in full, completed from reference TRBV5-6 and TRBJ2-4, reads DAGVTQSPTHLIKTRGQQVTLRCSPKSGHDTVSWYQQALGQGPQFIFQYYEEEERQRGNFPDRFSGHQFPNYSSELNVNALLLGDSALYLCASSLRGAGNIQYFGAGTRLSVL.

This chain connects TRBV6-6 to TRBJ1-1, with D tentatively TRBD1 (5 bases). The V and J ends lost 2 bases and 7 bases respectively, with 8 bases between them. In germline, CDR1 is MNHNY, CDR2 SVGAGI (reference sequence). The CDR3 consists of 12 residues. The CDR3 bases are TGTGCCAGCAGTTACCGGGGGAGTGAAGCTTTCTTT. This gives the protein CASSYRGSEAFF.

This clone was counted between two and nine times. The rearrangement uses TRBV4-3 and TRBJ2-1, with TRBD2 identical over 8 bases. V was clipped by 0 bases and J by 6 bases; unmatched bases: 7. CDR1 and CDR2 (germline): LGHNA, YSLEER. CDR3 length: 16 amino acids. The CDR3 sequence: CASSQDIGGRLNEQFF. CDR3 nucleotides: TGCGCCAGCAGCCAAGATATCGGCGGGAGGCTCAATGAGCAGTTCTTC.

This sequence joins TRBV4-3 and TRBJ1-2; 7 positions agree with TRBD1. Germline V gene lookup returns CDR1 LGHNA and CDR2 YSLEER. The CDR3 spans 15 residues. The trim removed 2 bases at V and 4 bases at J, leaving 7 bases unmatched. Here the CDR3 reads CASSQSGGGAYGYTF. The CDR3, as DNA: TGCGCCAGCAGCCAATCGGGAGGGGGCGCCTATGGCTACACCTTC.

The V gene is TRBV11-2, the J gene TRBJ1-3; D gene uncertain. Per germline, CDR1 SGHAT and CDR2 FQNNGV. The CDR3 runs to 14 residues. With 0 bases removed from V and 4 bases from J, the gap between germline ends came to 7 bases. The CDR3 DNA sequence: TGTGCCAGCAGCTTAGATCCCAGGGGAAACACCATATATTTT. Translating it yields CASSLDPRGNTIYF.

Only a few counts were recorded for this clone. The chain has TRBV7-2 and TRBJ2-7; a weak D match, TRBD1 (7 bases). V lost 5 bases and J lost 12, with 17 bases in between. CDR3 length equals 12 residues. In germline, CDR1 is SGHTA, CDR2 FQGNSA. This CDR3 is CASSHPGGQRYF. The CDR3 coding sequence is TGTGCCAGCAGCCACCCCGGGGGACAGCGGTACTTC.

This clone occurred a few times. The chain combines TRBV18 with TRBJ1-1, with 7 nucleotides matching TRBD1. V lost 8 bases, J lost 0 bases, and 6 bases stayed unmatched. The germline V gene has CDR1 KGHSH and CDR2 LQKENI. The CDR3 spans 14 residues. In DNA, the CDR3 is TGTGCCAGCCATCCGACAGGGATGAACACTGAAGCTTTCTTT. Translating it yields CASHPTGMNTEAFF.

The V and J genes are TRBV6-6 and TRBJ1-6; D uncertain. CDR1 MNHNY and CDR2 SVGAGI come from the germline V gene (reference sequence). The ends were cut back, 5 bases at V and 8 bases at J, with 13 bases in the middle. The CDR3 is 14 residues long. The CDR3 here is CASSRSLLDSPLHF. The CDR3 nucleotides read TGTGCCAGCAGTCGCAGTCTCTTGGATTCACCCCTCCACTTT.

This chain joins TRBV2 and TRBJ1-1; D ambiguous. V shed 11 bases and J shed 3 bases, with 13 bases lying between them. This CDR3 is 12 amino acids long. Per the germline V gene, CDR1 is SNHLY and CDR2 is FYNNEI. The CDR3 region has the DNA TGTGCCTCCCAAACGGGGTACACTGAAGCTTTCTTT. Translating it yields CASQTGYTEAFF.

V usage is TRBV4-2 and J usage is TRBJ2-1, with 11 positions matching TRBD2. CDR1 LGHNA and CDR2 YNFKEQ come from the germline V gene. The V and J ends lost 3 bases and 10 bases, in that order; junction bases with no gene match: 14. There are 17 residues in the CDR3. The CDR3 reads CASSQHLAGGPSREQFF. As DNA, the CDR3 is TGTGCCAGCAGCCAGCACCTAGCGGGGGGCCCTAGTCGGGAGCAGTTCTTC.

This chain uses TRBV7-2 with TRBJ1-2; tentative D call: TRBD1 (5 bases). The CDR3 extends over 13 amino acids. Trimming left V 5 bases short and J 6 bases short, with 13 bases between. Germline V CDR1 and CDR2: SGHTA, FQGNSA. The CDR3 region is CASSPQGVNGYTF. In nucleotides, the CDR3 is TGTGCCAGCAGCCCACAAGGGGTGAATGGCTACACCTTC.

This chain links TRBV7-8 with TRBJ1-5, with 8 nucleotides matching TRBD1. This CDR3 has 13 residues. Germline loops: CDR1 SGHVS, CDR2 FQNEAQ. J gave up 5 bases and V 5 bases, and 2 bases lay outside the gene matches. The DNA of the CDR3 is TGTGCCAGCAGCCCGGACAGGGATCAGCCCCAGCATTTT. This codes for CASSPDRDQPQHF.

The chain has TRBV21-1 and TRBJ1-1; TRBD1 is the table's D call, not checked against the DNA. TRBV21-1 is a known pseudogene. The CDR3 contains 16 residues. The CDR3 DNA follows: TGTGCCAGCAGCAAAACGGCAGCAGGTTTGAACACTGAAGCTTTCTTT. As protein: CASSKTAAGLNTEAFF.

CDR3 protein: CASSQRTGLDTEAFF. DNA for the CDR3: TGCGCCAGCAGCCAACGGACAGGGTTGGACACTGAAGCTTTCTTT. V is TRBV5-1 and J is TRBJ1-1, with 8 bases identical to TRBD1. Germline V gene data show CDR1 as SGHRS and CDR2 as YFSETQ. V dropped 4 bases and J dropped 3; count of bases not matched to a gene: 8. The CDR3 runs to 15 residues.

This chain joins TRBV7-6 and TRBJ2-6; the match to TRBD1 covers 7 bases. This CDR3 is built from 16 residues. Germline V gene sequence: CDR1 SGHVS, CDR2 FNYEAQ. The V and J ends lost 6 bases and 0 bases, in that order; junction bases with no gene match: 5. The CDR3 nucleotides read TGTGCCAGCAGATCCCGGGACAGCTCTGGGGCCAACGTCCTGACTTTC. Translation gives CASRSRDSSGANVLTF.

The chain has TRBV2 and TRBJ1-6; D call uncertain. Per germline, CDR1 SNHLY and CDR2 FYNNEI. With 6 bases removed from V and 4 bases from J, the gap between germline ends came to 16 bases. This CDR3 has 16 residues. The CDR3 loop reads CASRDGQVMYNSPLHF. CDR3 in DNA: TGTGCCAGCAGGGACGGGCAGGTTATGTATAATTCACCCCTCCACTTT.

This clone has just a few counts. The chain couples TRBV28 to TRBJ2-1, with 7 positions matching TRBD1. The CDR3 extends over 17 amino acids. The trim removed 4 bases at V and 3 bases at J, leaving 12 bases unmatched. The germline CDR1 and CDR2 sequences are MDHEN and SYDVKM. The CDR3, as DNA: TGTGCCAGCAGTTCCTCCCGGGACAGAGGGAACTACAATGAGCAGTTCTTC. It codes for CASSSSRDRGNYNEQFF.

The J gene is TRBJ1-5, the V gene TRBV29-1; 10 nucleotides align to TRBD1. Trimming removed 5 bases from V and 7 bases from J; junction bases left unmatched: 8. Germline V gene data show CDR1 as SQVTM and CDR2 as ANQGSEA. This CDR3 spans 14 amino acids. The CDR3, as DNA: TGCAGCGTTAAGGGACAGGGGAAGGGACAGCCCCAGCATTTT. This translates into CSVKGQGKGQPQHF.

The chain employs TRBV7-2 and TRBJ1-2, with D possibly matching TRBD1 (6 bases). From germline, CDR1 is SGHTA and CDR2 FQGNSA. The CDR3 spans 14 residues. V was cut by 6 bases and J by 3 bases, with 14 bases left in between. The CDR3 DNA follows: TGTGCCAGCAGACGGGGGGCGTTAGACTATGGCTACACCTTC. Its protein product is CASRRGALDYGYTF.

The chain employs TRBV7-8 and TRBJ2-7; the D gene could be TRBD1 or TRBD2 (5 bases each). Germline V gene sequence: CDR1 SGHVS, CDR2 FQNEAQ. Trimming shortened V by 5 bases and J by 6 bases, and 20 bases separated the two germline ends. The CDR3 sequence is 15 residues long. The CDR3 nucleotides are TGTGCCAGCAGCCCCACCATGAAGGGACCGCGCGAGCAGTACTTC. This encodes CASSPTMKGPREQYF.